A selection of T cell receptor beta chains follows, all from one sample in a study of regulatory T cells in long-lasting Graves disease. TCRdb re-analysed the multiplex PCR reads in MiXCR, keeping a single row per CDR3 protein. The profile shows under 250,000 distinct CDR3 sequences, roughly 19% of them singletons. This sample also appeared in a second study, on T cells in Graves' hyperthyroidism and ophthalmopathy.

This material consisted of peripheral blood mononuclear cells (PBMCs), taken at new diagnosis, from a patient treated with antithyroid drugs. The source is a woman aged 25 to 45 with Graves disease. CDR3s include the opening cysteine and the closing phenylalanine or tryptophan. Each record gives: clone size, D gene, V gene, CDR3 protein. A D gene is named only where the DNA matches it firmly. Clone size is stated in some rows and not others, as once, few, many or a class when expanded.

abundance: many; d_gene: TRBD1; v_gene: TRBV14; CDR3aa: CASSQRQGRSYEQYF
abundance: many; d_gene: .; v_gene: TRBV15; CDR3aa: CATSRDSRNTEAFF
abundance: few; d_gene: TRBD1; v_gene: TRBV4-1; CDR3aa: CASSLRDTGVGTEAFF
abundance: .; d_gene: .; v_gene: TRBV6-1; CDR3aa: CASRTGQSHQETQYF
abundance: many; d_gene: TRBD2; v_gene: TRBV11-2; CDR3aa: CASSSLAGDGGFF
abundance: many; d_gene: .; v_gene: TRBV30; CDR3aa: CAWSVRGGPNTEAFF
abundance: many; d_gene: .; v_gene: TRBV3-1; CDR3aa: CASSQDKDSRNEQFF
abundance: many; d_gene: .; v_gene: TRBV18; CDR3aa: CASSLHFGSSETQYF
abundance: few; d_gene: TRBD1; v_gene: TRBV7-6; CDR3aa: CASSFRRQGNEQYF
abundance: many; d_gene: .; v_gene: TRBV12-3/TRBV12-4; CDR3aa: CASDGRTSLMNTEAFF
abundance: many; d_gene: TRBD1; v_gene: TRBV30; CDR3aa: CAWTGTGNRKRDYEQYF
abundance: .; d_gene: .; v_gene: TRBV4-1; CDR3aa: CASSQIGPWDEKLFF
abundance: many; d_gene: .; v_gene: TRBV20-1; CDR3aa: CSASPGATGELFF
abundance: .; d_gene: .; v_gene: TRBV3-1; CDR3aa: CASSQDRAGRLGGYTF
abundance: many; d_gene: .; v_gene: TRBV10-3; CDR3aa: CAISEKNTEAFF
abundance: many; d_gene: TRBD2; v_gene: TRBV11-2; CDR3aa: CASSTRGGADTQYF
abundance: many; d_gene: .; v_gene: TRBV18; CDR3aa: CASSPQEGRGTEAFF
abundance: many; d_gene: TRBD1; v_gene: TRBV13; CDR3aa: CASSPKTGPNSPLHF
abundance: many; d_gene: .; v_gene: TRBV28; CDR3aa: CASTSGTGNLYGYTF
abundance: few; d_gene: TRBD1; v_gene: TRBV5-6; CDR3aa: CASSRDRREPQHF
abundance: many; d_gene: .; v_gene: TRBV20-1; CDR3aa: CSARDTAHYGYTF
abundance: many; d_gene: TRBD2; v_gene: TRBV3-1; CDR3aa: CASSRNSGGRLNTDTQYF
abundance: many; d_gene: TRBD2; v_gene: TRBV5-1; CDR3aa: CASSLTGLAGRGDTQYF
abundance: once; d_gene: .; v_gene: TRBV19; CDR3aa: CASSDGWKNTEAFF
abundance: many; d_gene: .; v_gene: TRBV7-9; CDR3aa: CASSLRSNTGELFF
abundance: many; d_gene: TRBD1; v_gene: TRBV28; CDR3aa: CASSIRTGNYGYTF
abundance: many; d_gene: .; v_gene: TRBV12-3/TRBV12-4; CDR3aa: CASSFGGGDEQYF
abundance: .; d_gene: .; v_gene: TRBV19; CDR3aa: CASSKRQDPHINYGYTF
abundance: .; d_gene: .; v_gene: TRBV4-1; CDR3aa: CASLPVATAYNEQFF
abundance: .; d_gene: .; v_gene: TRBV28; CDR3aa: CASSLPGHKYEQYF
abundance: .; d_gene: TRBD1; v_gene: TRBV6-1; CDR3aa: CASSPRDRGTYEQYF
abundance: many; d_gene: TRBD1; v_gene: TRBV20-1; CDR3aa: CSARSPGQGYEQYF
abundance: many; d_gene: .; v_gene: TRBV7-9; CDR3aa: CASRQKGLDTQYF
abundance: .; d_gene: TRBD2; v_gene: TRBV6-2/TRBV6-3; CDR3aa: CASSPSPGGPGDTQYF
abundance: .; d_gene: .; v_gene: TRBV9; CDR3aa: CASSVAPAYEQYF
abundance: .; d_gene: TRBD1; v_gene: TRBV6-1; CDR3aa: CASRGGQGSNQPQHF
abundance: many; d_gene: TRBD1; v_gene: TRBV9; CDR3aa: CASSDRDRGETQYF
abundance: many; d_gene: .; v_gene: TRBV11-3; CDR3aa: CASSFAGDTQYF
abundance: many; d_gene: .; v_gene: TRBV28; CDR3aa: CASSSGFEQYF
abundance: .; d_gene: TRBD2; v_gene: TRBV19; CDR3aa: CASSIPGTSSYEQYF
abundance: .; d_gene: .; v_gene: TRBV25-1; CDR3aa: CASSDQVWSTGEQFF
abundance: many; d_gene: .; v_gene: TRBV2; CDR3aa: CASSLGIYNEQFF
abundance: .; d_gene: TRBD2; v_gene: TRBV2; CDR3aa: CASANSGRAGETDTQYF
abundance: many; d_gene: .; v_gene: TRBV27; CDR3aa: CASSPRGRDSNQPQHF
abundance: many; d_gene: TRBD1; v_gene: TRBV3-1; CDR3aa: CASSQGGGGYEQYF
abundance: few; d_gene: .; v_gene: TRBV3-1; CDR3aa: CASSEQGALGYTF
abundance: many; d_gene: TRBD2; v_gene: TRBV19; CDR3aa: CASSVASGRYADTQYF
abundance: many; d_gene: .; v_gene: TRBV6-1; CDR3aa: CASSIQAMNTEAFF
abundance: many; d_gene: .; v_gene: TRBV12-3/TRBV12-4; CDR3aa: CASSLGGAGELFF
abundance: many; d_gene: TRBD2; v_gene: TRBV4-1; CDR3aa: CASSQERGGARETQYF